This section outlines one T cell receptor beta chain sequence together with its context. The sample belongs to a study of T cells expressing NK-cell markers. The overall study: Sequencing of TCR beta repertoires drew on sorted CD3+CD56+NKG2C+, CD3+CD56+NKG2C- and CD3+CD56-NKG2C+ T cells. Most of the eight sequenced donors were classified as HCMV-seropositive, and one was classified as seronegative.

The CDR3 consists of 14 residues. The cDNA for TCR beta came from 5'RACE template switching with UMIs. One entry per CDR3 protein, without DNA, is what TCRdb gives after re-calling the 5' RACE reads. The sample totals a few hundred thousand distinct CDR3 sequences. V usage is TRBV12-3 or TRBV12-4 and J usage is TRBJ2-1; TCRdb's D gene call, TRBD2, goes unchecked for lack of DNA. The receptor was derived from a man between 18 and 35 years old in good health. Specimen: blood T cells: a sorted CD56 or NKG2C T cell subset, CD4+ or CD8+ T cells, or bulk PBMC T cells (not recorded which). This chain's CDR3 is CASSLTSGSISQFF.